One sample yielded the 10 T cell receptor beta chains listed below, sequenced in a study of vaccination effects on CD4 cells after COVID-19. Their antigens remain unidentified. Clones were sequenced by immunoSEQ multiplex PCR, and TCRdb holds only the in-frame ones, with some missing. In the table there are around 79,000 clones, 78% of which are singletons. Expansion of antigen-specific CD4+ T cells with viral peptide pools was carried out by the ViraFEST assay before sequencing. Subsequent to 10 days of culture, CD4+ T cells were isolated. All vaccine recipients tested negative for nucleocapsid antibodies and had never contracted SARS-CoV-2 infection. The starting material was CD4+ T cells from PBMCs cultured with SARS-CoV-2 spike peptides, obtained before COVID-19 vaccination. The receptor set was obtained from a human donor who received a COVID-19 vaccine.

V and J are TRBV3-1 (or the pseudogene TRBV3-2) and TRBJ1-3; maybe TRBD1 (5 bases). CDR1 is LGHDT and CDR2 is YNNKEL in the germline V gene (reference sequence). Trimming removed 10 bases at V and 3 bases at J, with 10 bases between. There are 12 residues in the CDR3. The CDR3 is CATSTDGNTIYF. The CDR3 DNA follows: TGTGCCACCTCGACAGATGGAAACACCATATATTTT.

This clone came up once. The chain carries TRBV20-1 and TRBJ2-3; 7 positions match TRBD2. CDR1 and CDR2 from the germline V gene are DFQATT and SNEGSKA (reference sequence). This CDR3 region has 15 residues. Trimming at V came to 3 bases and at J to 2 bases, leaving 8 bases not matched to a gene. CDR3 protein: CSASTSGVVTDTQYF. CDR3 DNA sequence: TGCAGTGCTAGTACCAGCGGGGTGGTCACAGATACGCAGTATTTT.

This chain connects TRBV9 to TRBJ2-5; D perhaps matches TRBD2 (5 bases). The length of the CDR3 is 13 residues. Looked up from germline, CDR1 is SGDLS and CDR2 is YYNGEE. Deletions cut 2 bases from V and 1 base from J, with 6 bases between. The chain's CDR3 is CASSVAGQETQYF. CDR3 in DNA: TGTGCCAGCAGCGTCGCGGGCCAAGAGACCCAGTACTTC.

This clone was detected only a few times. The chain combines TRBV7-8 with TRBJ1-2; a possible D gene is TRBD1 (5 bases). This CDR3 contains 14 residues. The V gene's germline CDR1 is SGHVS and CDR2 FQNEAQ. Deletions cut 5 bases from V and 6 bases from J, with 16 bases between. The CDR3 coding sequence is TGTGCCAGCAGCCCCCACGATGGGGGAAATGGCTACACCTTC. Protein: CASSPHDGGNGYTF.

J is TRBJ1-4 and V is TRBV14; D might be TRBD1 (6 bases). CDR1 and CDR2 (germline): SGHDN, FVKESK. V was shortened by 2 bases and J by 5 bases, with 12 bases between the two germline ends. This CDR3 is 15 amino acids long. The CDR3 DNA is TGTGCCAGCAGCCAAACTCGGGGGGCGAATGAAAAACTGTTTTTT. This translates into CASSQTRGANEKLFF.

V gene TRBV19 combines with J gene TRBJ2-1; D possibly uses TRBD1 or TRBD2 (5 bases each). V shed 2 bases and J shed 0 bases, with 11 bases lying between them. CDR3 length: 16 residues. The germline gives CDR1 LNHDA, CDR2 SQIVND (reference sequence). CDR3 residues: CASSIRGLNSYNEQFF. CDR3 sequence (DNA): TGTGCCAGTAGTATACGGGGCCTCAACTCCTACAATGAGCAGTTCTTC.

The chain uses TRBV6-1 and TRBJ1-2, with 7 bases matching TRBD1. V dropped 3 bases and J dropped 2; count of bases not matched to a gene: 12. The CDR3 extends over 17 amino acids. CDR1 is MNHNS, CDR2 SASEGT, per germline. CDR3 coding DNA: TGTGCCAGCAGTGATTTGGGAATACAGGGGTGGAACTATGGCTACACCTTC. Translated: CASSDLGIQGWNYGYTF.

The genes are TRBV27 and TRBJ2-3; perhaps TRBD2 as D (5 bases). Looked up from germline, CDR1 is MNHEY and CDR2 is SMNVEV (reference sequence). The ends were cut back, 3 bases at V and 1 base at J, with 14 bases in the middle. The CDR3 sequence is 16 residues long. CDR3: CASSFDSNGGTDTQYF. The CDR3 bases are TGTGCCAGCAGTTTCGACTCCAACGGGGGCACAGATACGCAGTATTTT.

This clone was found a few times. The chain couples TRBV9 to TRBJ2-2; D unresolved. The CDR3 runs to 12 residues. With 3 bases removed from V and 2 bases from J, the gap between germline ends came to 2 bases. The germline V gene has CDR1 SGDLS and CDR2 YYNGEE. CDR3 bases: TGTGCCAGCAGCGCCAACACCGGGGAGCTGTTTTTT. It codes for CASSANTGELFF.

CDR3 coding DNA: TGTGCCAGCAGTGACGGTACCGGGACAGGTGATAACTATGGCTACACCTTC. Translating gives CASSDGTGTGDNYGYTF. The chain links TRBV6-4 to TRBJ1-2, with TRBD1 identical over 8 bases. The CDR3 contains 17 residues. V lost 2 bases, J lost 1 base, and 9 bases stayed unmatched. Germline V lookup: CDR1 MRHNA, CDR2 SNTAGT.